This entry lists 4 T cell receptor beta chains sequenced from one sample in a study of cytomegalovirus exposure and HLA in healthy donors (dated by TCRdb to the late 2010s). Receptors were amplified or captured by the immunoSEQ multiplex PCR assay. The multiplex PCR relied on a mix of 60 forward primers for TCR Vbeta segments and 13 reverse primers for TCR Jbeta segments. Not all clones reach the TCRdb copy of this immuneACCESS table, which keeps in-frame sequences only. Checked studies attribute under half of the gap to unresolved V genes and leave the rest unexplained. In this sample the table shows some 40,000 clones, 45% to 55% of which occur a single time. Around 6.5% of the sample lies in the top ten. Material for sequencing was PBMCs. The receptors derive from a middle-aged woman in good health and CMV-seropositive.

The chain is built from TRBV11-2 and TRBJ2-3; D perhaps matches TRBD2 (5 bases). The germline V and J ends were trimmed by 2 bases and 6 bases, with 9 bases remaining between them. Germline V gene sequence: CDR1 SGHAT, CDR2 FQNNGV. CDR3 length: 13 amino acids. The CDR3 DNA is TGTGCCAGCAGCTTATTCGAGCGGGATACGCAGTATTTT. Its translation is CASSLFERDTQYF.

The chain employs TRBV19 and TRBJ1-2; 7 bases are a match to TRBD1. V lost 5 bases, J lost 4 bases, and 7 bases stayed unmatched. Germline V gene data show CDR1 as LNHDA and CDR2 as SQIVND (reference sequence). The CDR3 runs to 14 residues. CDR3 in DNA: TGTGCCAGTAGTTCAACCGGGGACAGCTATGGCTACACCTTC. It encodes CASSSTGDSYGYTF. Full variable domain (remainder filled in from reference TRBV19 and TRBJ1-2): DGGITQSPKYLFRKEGQNVTLSCEQNLNHDAMYWYRQDPGQGLRLIYYSQIVNDFQKGDIAEGYSVSREKKESFPLTVTSAQKNPTAFYLCASSSTGDSYGYTFGSGTRLTVV.

V gene TRBV27 combines with J gene TRBJ2-7; 7 bases are a match to TRBD1. The germline V gene encodes CDR1 MNHEY and CDR2 SMNVEV (reference sequence). This CDR3 is built from 14 residues. J was trimmed by 2 bases and V by 5 bases; bases with no gene match: 6. Here the CDR3 reads CASSRQGATYEQYF. CDR3 sequence (DNA): TGTGCCAGCAGTAGACAGGGAGCGACCTACGAGCAGTACTTC.

V gene TRBV10-2 combines with J gene TRBJ2-1, with TRBD2 matching 8 bases. The CDR3 length is 14 residues. Germline CDR1 reads WSHSY; CDR2 reads SAAADI. The V segment lost 6 bases and the J segment 0 bases; nucleotides outside the gene matches: 1. The CDR3 loop reads CASSGGVSYNEQFF. The CDR3 region has the DNA TGCGCCAGCAGCGGGGGGGTCTCCTACAATGAGCAGTTCTTC.